This section outlines one T cell receptor beta chain sequence together with its context. This record comes from a study of patients and donors after allogeneic stem cell transplantation. From the RT-PCR reads, TCRdb called clonotypes with MiXCR, one entry per CDR3 protein. The table lists 920,000 or so distinct CDR3 sequences, roughly 18% of them singletons, with 5.5% to 6.5% in the top ten. Trimming at V came to 0 bases and at J to 8 bases, leaving 16 bases not matched to a gene. This CDR3 region has 18 residues. From germline, CDR1 is LGHNA and CDR2 YSLEER. Sequenced: blood, either unsorted or a sorted T cell fraction (not recorded which). This sequence joins TRBV4-3 and TRBJ2-3, with 8 bases lining up with TRBD1. This receptor was identified in a human donor who was either an allogeneic HSCT recipient or a stem cell or donor lymphocyte infusion donor (not recorded which). It is not recorded whose cells these are; they may come from a transplant donor. CDR3 in DNA: TGCGCCAGCAGCCAAGATCTTGACAGGGGCCGAGATGTAGGTACGCAGTATTTT. This codes for CASSQDLDRGRDVGTQYF.